Given below is one T cell receptor beta chain in context. The data belong to a study of blood T cell repertoires in COVID-19. Germline loops: CDR1 DFQATT, CDR2 SNEGSKA (reference sequence). After removal of 3 bases from V and 6 bases from J, the junction contained 5 bases not matched to a gene. The CDR3 runs to 14 residues. The assay was immunoSEQ multiplex PCR, and TCRdb's table has in-frame clones only and misses some. The repertoire holds about 170,000 clones, 75% to 90% seen once, with about 0.77% in the top ten. The sample taken for sequencing was PBMCs or T cells enriched from blood (not recorded which). The clonotype originates from a woman aged 18-29 years who had recovered from COVID-19. The rearrangement joins TRBV20-1 to TRBJ1-6, with 7 bases that match TRBD1. CDR3 loop: CSASPGTVNSPLHF. The CDR3 DNA is TGCAGTGCTAGTCCCGGGACAGTTAATTCACCCCTCCACTTT.